The 26 T cell receptor beta chains reported below all come from one sample, sequenced in a study of blood T cell repertoires in COVID-19. The repertoire was sequenced with immunoSEQ multiplex PCR; TCRdb's copy has only in-frame clones and lacks some. The sample has 290,000 or so clones; around 87% are singletons. Sequenced material: PBMCs or T cells enriched from blood (not recorded which). These receptors were taken from a woman between 18 and 30 years old with acute COVID-19.

The J gene is TRBJ1-1, the V gene TRBV3-1 (or the pseudogene TRBV3-2), with a possible D match to TRBD1 (6 bases). The CDR3 loop spans 17 amino acids. The ends were cut back, 0 bases at V and 4 bases at J, with 18 bases in the middle. CDR1 is LGHDT, CDR2 YNNKEL, per germline (reference sequence). The CDR3 protein is CASSQDEETGLPTEAFF. The DNA for the CDR3 is TGTGCCAGCAGCCAAGATGAGGAGACAGGACTTCCCACTGAAGCTTTCTTT.

The chain is built from TRBV29-1 and TRBJ1-6, with 9 bases matching TRBD1. The CDR3 sequence is 14 residues long. Germline V gene data show CDR1 as SQVTM and CDR2 as ANQGSEA. The ends lost 6 bases at V and 8 bases at J; junction bases unmatched: 8. The chain's CDR3 is CSVQQGAWDSPLHF. The CDR3 coding sequence is TGCAGCGTACAACAGGGGGCTTGGGATTCACCCCTCCACTTT.

This clone was observed a single time. The CDR3 region has the DNA TGTGCCAGCAGTTTAATAGGGCGGGGGGTAGAGACCCAGTACTTC. As protein: CASSLIGRGVETQYF. The chain is built from TRBV28 and TRBJ2-5; 8 positions agree with TRBD2. J gave up 4 bases and V 2 bases, and 6 bases lay outside the gene matches. The CDR3 covers 15 residues. Per germline, CDR1 MDHEN and CDR2 SYDVKM.

This sequence joins TRBV6-5 and TRBJ1-2; 9 nucleotides match TRBD1. Germline V gene sequence: CDR1 MNHEY, CDR2 SVGAGI. The CDR3 contains 13 residues. Germline trimming cut 8 bases from V and 8 bases from J; bases unmatched to any gene: 9. The CDR3 coding sequence is TGTGCCAGCTTCCGAAGAACAGGGGGCGGCTACACCTTC. Encoded protein: CASFRRTGGGYTF.

This clone was observed once. The V call is TRBV13, the J call TRBJ1-1; D is unresolved. This CDR3 contains 14 residues. Trimming left V 6 bases short and J 3 bases short, with 14 bases between. Germline CDR1 PRHDT, CDR2 FYEKMQ (reference sequence). The CDR3 nucleotides are TGTGCCAGCAGACCAAGCACGAGGGACACTGAAGCTTTCTTT. It is translated as CASRPSTRDTEAFF.

The chain couples TRBV27 to TRBJ1-2; the D is unclear. Per germline, CDR1 MNHEY and CDR2 SMNVEV (reference sequence). The length of the CDR3 is 12 residues. Deletions cut 3 bases from V and 9 bases from J, with 11 bases between. CDR3 sequence (DNA): TGTGCCAGCAGTTTTAGGGAGGGAAGCTACACCTTC. This encodes CASSFREGSYTF.

This chain links TRBV7-2 with TRBJ2-5, with 11 bases aligning to TRBD2. This CDR3 has 16 amino acids. The germline gives CDR1 SGHTA, CDR2 FQGNSA. V was pared by 0 bases and J by 4 bases, with 4 bases of the junction left unmatched. CDR3 protein: CASSLATSGSLETQYF. The CDR3 DNA sequence: TGTGCCAGCAGCTTAGCTACTAGCGGGAGCTTAGAGACCCAGTACTTC.

The chain is built from TRBV24-1 and TRBJ2-1; 11 positions agree with TRBD2. Germline-derived CDR1 and CDR2 are KGHDR and SFDVKD. CDR3 size: 15 residues. V dropped 5 bases and J dropped 8; count of bases not matched to a gene: 7. CDR3 amino acids: CATSGASGRMDEQFF. As DNA, the CDR3 is TGTGCCACCAGTGGGGCTAGCGGGAGGATGGATGAGCAGTTCTTC.

The V call is TRBV18, the J call TRBJ1-5; no reliable D call. Trimming removed 5 bases from V and 0 bases from J, with 14 bases in between. The V gene's germline CDR1 is KGHSH and CDR2 LQKENI. The CDR3 length is 16 residues. CDR3 protein: CASSGELPYSNQPQHF. CDR3 nucleotide sequence: TGTGCCAGCTCAGGGGAGCTACCGTATAGCAATCAGCCCCAGCATTTT.

J is TRBJ1-2 and V is TRBV6-5, with D hard to call. The germline V gene encodes CDR1 MNHEY and CDR2 SVGAGI. The V end was cut by 2 bases, the J end by 8 bases, with 15 bases between. This CDR3 comprises 14 residues. CDR3 sequence reads: CASSYEPPTGGYTF. The CDR3 DNA reads as TGTGCCAGCAGTTACGAGCCGCCCACGGGAGGCTACACCTTC.

The rearrangement uses TRBV30 and TRBJ2-5; the match to TRBD1 covers 9 bases. Trimming cost V 0 bases and J 2 bases; bases outside gene matches: 10. CDR1 is GTSNPN and CDR2 is SVGIG in the germline V gene (reference sequence). This CDR3 is 17 amino acids long. CDR3 in amino acids: CAWSVGQGLPSQETQYF. CDR3 in DNA: TGTGCCTGGAGTGTCGGACAGGGGTTACCGTCTCAAGAGACCCAGTACTTC. Full variable domain (outside the CDR3, taken from reference TRBV30 and TRBJ2-5): SQTIHQWPATLVQPVGSPLSLECTVEGTSNPNLYWYRQAAGRGLQLLFYSVGIGQISSEVPQNLSASRPQDRQFILSSKKLLLSDSGFYLCAWSVGQGLPSQETQYFGPGTRLLVL.

The chain combines TRBV24-1 with TRBJ2-7, with D perhaps TRBD1 (5 bases). Trimming pared 0 bases from V and 5 bases from J, leaving 7 bases between. The CDR3 totals 13 residues. Germline CDR1 is KGHDR and CDR2 is SFDVKD. CDR3 DNA sequence: TGTGCCACCAGTGATTTGATAGGGGACGAGCAGTACTTC. It is translated as CATSDLIGDEQYF.

This chain joins TRBV27 and TRBJ1-5; 10 positions agree with TRBD1. The germline CDR1 and CDR2 sequences are MNHEY and SMNVEV (reference sequence). Germline trimming cut 8 bases from V and 3 bases from J; bases unmatched to any gene: 7. This CDR3 contains 15 residues. CDR3 residues: CASGRQGAINQPQHF. The CDR3, as DNA: TGTGCCAGCGGCAGACAGGGGGCAATCAATCAGCCCCAGCATTTT.

This chain joins TRBV19 and TRBJ2-7; 8 nucleotides match TRBD1. Trimming removed 6 bases from V and 0 bases from J; junction bases left unmatched: 4. The CDR3 totals 14 residues. Per germline, CDR1 LNHDA and CDR2 SQIVND (reference sequence). CDR3 sequence: CASRRTGTSYEQYF. The CDR3, as DNA: TGTGCCAGTAGACGGACAGGGACCTCCTACGAGCAGTACTTC.

The rearrangement uses TRBV28 and TRBJ2-5, with 9 bases aligning to TRBD1. Per germline, CDR1 MDHEN and CDR2 SYDVKM. This CDR3 has 15 amino acids. The V segment lost 3 bases and the J segment 5 bases; nucleotides outside the gene matches: 7. CDR3 bases: TGTGCCAGCAGTTTGTACAGGGGGCGCCGGGAGACCCAGTACTTC. This codes for CASSLYRGRRETQYF.

The CDR3 DNA is TGTGCCAGCAGTTTAGGGTTCCCGTTCGGGGATGAGCAGTTCTTC. This codes for CASSLGFPFGDEQFF. V usage is TRBV27 and J usage is TRBJ2-1; D is perhaps TRBD2 (5 bases). The germline CDR1 and CDR2 sequences are MNHEY and SMNVEV (reference sequence). Trimming left V 2 bases short and J 8 bases short, with 16 bases between. This CDR3 spans 15 amino acids.

The chain recombines TRBV9 with TRBJ2-2, with TRBD1 matching 12 bases. The CDR3 consists of 16 residues. V gave up 3 bases and J gave up 5 bases; unmatched junction bases: 5. CDR1 and CDR2 from the germline V gene are SGDLS and YYNGEE. The CDR3 loop is CASSAPGQGATGELFF. CDR3 coding DNA: TGTGCCAGCAGCGCCCCGGGACAGGGGGCTACCGGGGAGCTGTTTTTT. Full variable domain (outside the CDR3, taken from reference TRBV9 and TRBJ2-2): DSGVTQTPKHLITATGQRVTLRCSPRSGDLSVYWYQQSLDQGLQFLIQYYNGEERAKGNILERFSAQQFPDLHSELNLSSLELGDSALYFCASSAPGQGATGELFFGEGSRLTVL.

As for this clone: The sample holds other DNA sequences that translate to the same CDR3. The chain couples TRBV5-1 to TRBJ1-3; 7 nucleotides match TRBD1. This CDR3 contains 14 residues. Germline loops: CDR1 SGHRS, CDR2 YFSETQ. J lost 3 bases, V lost 4 bases, and 4 bases had no gene match. In nucleotides, the CDR3 is TGCGCCAGCAGCCCAGGGGGAAGTGGAAACACCATATATTTT. Protein product: CASSPGGSGNTIYF.

The gene calls are TRBV29-1 and TRBJ1-2; D is uncertain. Germline V lookup: CDR1 SQVTM, CDR2 ANQGSEA. Trimming removed 3 bases from V and 4 bases from J, with 9 bases in between. This CDR3 has 12 residues. CDR3 loop: CSVEGPSYGYTF. In DNA form, the CDR3 reads TGCAGCGTTGAGGGCCCTTCCTATGGCTACACCTTC.

The rearrangement uses TRBV19 and TRBJ1-5; perhaps TRBD1 as D (5 bases). CDR3 length equals 14 residues. Germline V gene lookup returns CDR1 LNHDA and CDR2 SQIVND (reference sequence). V was clipped by 5 bases and J by 3 bases, with 11 bases between them. The DNA of the CDR3 is TGTGCCAGTAGTTTTACAGGAGCCAATCAGCCCCAGCATTTT. Translation: CASSFTGANQPQHF.

J is TRBJ1-3 and V is TRBV7-6; TRBD1 matches 9 bases. The junction had 7 bases not matched to a gene; V was cut back by 0 bases and J by 1 base. The V gene's germline CDR1 is SGHVS and CDR2 FNYEAQ. The CDR3 totals 18 residues. DNA for the CDR3: TGTGCCAGCAGCTTAGCGGGGACAGGGAGTCATTCTGGAAACACCATATATTTT. Its protein is CASSLAGTGSHSGNTIYF. Filled out from reference TRBV7-6 and TRBJ1-3, the complete variable domain reads GAGVSQSPRYKVTKRGQDVALRCDPISGHVSLYWYRQALGQGPEFLTYFNYEAQQDKSGLPNDRFSAERPEGSISTLTIQRTEQRDSAMYRCASSLAGTGSHSGNTIYFGEGSWLTVV.

V gene TRBV18 combines with J gene TRBJ1-2; TRBD1 is a possible D gene (5 bases). Per germline, CDR1 KGHSH and CDR2 LQKENI. Trimming cost V 0 bases and J 5 bases, with 13 bases left between them. This CDR3 is 15 amino acids long. Here the CDR3 reads CASSPPFTRDYGYTF. The DNA for the CDR3 is TGTGCCAGCTCACCACCGTTTACCAGGGATTATGGCTACACCTTC.

This sequence joins TRBV5-4 and TRBJ2-5, with D tentatively TRBD2 (6 bases). The CDR3 sequence is 14 residues long. Germline V gene lookup returns CDR1 SGHNT and CDR2 YYREEE (reference sequence). Trimming left V 1 base short and J 5 bases short, with 12 bases between. CDR3 region: CASSLWRGGETQYF. DNA of the CDR3: TGTGCCAGCAGCTTGTGGCGGGGCGGGGAGACCCAGTACTTC.

The chain links TRBV19 to TRBJ1-3; D is uncertain. V lost 4 bases to trimming and J lost 0 bases, with 7 bases between them. Looked up from germline, CDR1 is LNHDA and CDR2 is SQIVND (reference sequence). This CDR3 has 14 residues. The CDR3 DNA is TGTGCCAGTAGTACTGGAGACTCTGGAAACACCATATATTTT. Protein product: CASSTGDSGNTIYF.

CDR3 DNA sequence: TGTGCCAGCAGTTTAGCGGGAGTAGCCTACGAGCAGTACTTC. This translates into CASSLAGVAYEQYF. This rearrangement joins TRBV28 to TRBJ2-7, with 7 bases identical to TRBD2. This CDR3 spans 14 amino acids. Germline V gene lookup returns CDR1 MDHEN and CDR2 SYDVKM. V shed 2 bases, J shed 2 bases, and the junction held 3 bases outside the gene matches.

The chain recombines TRBV18 with TRBJ1-1, with a possible D match to TRBD1 (6 bases). Trimming cost V 8 bases and J 0 bases, with 13 bases left between them. CDR3 length: 14 residues. From germline, CDR1 is KGHSH and CDR2 LQKENI. CDR3 amino acids: CASLGQPMNTEAFF. For the CDR3, the DNA is TGTGCCAGCCTAGGACAGCCCATGAACACTGAAGCTTTCTTT. The whole variable domain, remainder taken from reference TRBV18 and TRBJ1-1, is NAGVMQNPRHLVRRRGQEARLRCSPMKGHSHVYWYRQLPEEGLKFMVYLQKENIIDESGMPKERFSAEFPKEGPSILRIQQVVRGDSAAYFCASLGQPMNTEAFFGQGTRLTVV.